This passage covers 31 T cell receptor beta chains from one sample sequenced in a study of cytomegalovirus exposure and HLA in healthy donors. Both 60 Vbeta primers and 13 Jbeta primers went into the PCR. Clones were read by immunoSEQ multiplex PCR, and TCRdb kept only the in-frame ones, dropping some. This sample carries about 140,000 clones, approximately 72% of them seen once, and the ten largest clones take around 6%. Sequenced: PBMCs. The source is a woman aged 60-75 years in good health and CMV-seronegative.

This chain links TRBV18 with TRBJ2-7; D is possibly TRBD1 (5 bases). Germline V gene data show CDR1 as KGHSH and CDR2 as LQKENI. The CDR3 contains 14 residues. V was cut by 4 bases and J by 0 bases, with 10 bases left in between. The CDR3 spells CASSQGISSYEQYF. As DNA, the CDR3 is TGTGCCAGCTCACAGGGGATTTCCTCCTACGAGCAGTACTTC.

The CDR3 loop reads CASSQTTGYNEKLFF. CDR3 DNA: TGTGCCAGTAGTCAAACCACAGGGTATAATGAAAAACTGTTTTTT. The chain employs TRBV19 and TRBJ1-4; perhaps TRBD1 as D (6 bases). Germline values: CDR1 LNHDA, CDR2 SQIVND (reference sequence). The CDR3 has 15 residues. Trimming cost V 5 bases and J 4 bases, with 14 bases left between them.

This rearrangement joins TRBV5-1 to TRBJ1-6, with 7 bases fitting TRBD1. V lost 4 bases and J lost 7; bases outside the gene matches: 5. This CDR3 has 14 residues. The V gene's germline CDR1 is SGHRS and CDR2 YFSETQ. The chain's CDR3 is CASSLGQSNSPLHF. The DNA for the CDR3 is TGCGCCAGCAGCCTGGGACAGTCCAATTCACCCCTCCACTTT.

The CDR3 reads CSVDWLAGGKNIQYF. The CDR3 nucleotides are TGCAGCGTTGATTGGCTAGCGGGGGGCAAAAACATTCAGTACTTC. The chain combines TRBV29-1 with TRBJ2-4, with TRBD2 identical over 11 bases. This CDR3 has 15 amino acids. V shed 3 bases, J shed 3 bases, and the junction held 4 bases outside the gene matches. CDR1 SQVTM and CDR2 ANQGSEA come from the germline V gene.

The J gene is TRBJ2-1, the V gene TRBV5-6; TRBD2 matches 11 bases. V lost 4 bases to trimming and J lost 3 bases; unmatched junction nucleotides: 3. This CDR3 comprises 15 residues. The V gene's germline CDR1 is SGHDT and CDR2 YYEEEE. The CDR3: CASSELAGDYNEQFF. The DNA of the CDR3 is TGTGCCAGCAGCGAACTAGCGGGGGACTACAATGAGCAGTTCTTC.

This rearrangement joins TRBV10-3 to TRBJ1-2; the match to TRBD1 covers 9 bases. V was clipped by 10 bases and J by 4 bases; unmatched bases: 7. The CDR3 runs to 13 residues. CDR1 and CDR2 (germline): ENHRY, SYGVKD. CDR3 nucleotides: TGTGCCACCCTAGAGACAGGGGGCTATGGCTACACCTTC. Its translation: CATLETGGYGYTF.

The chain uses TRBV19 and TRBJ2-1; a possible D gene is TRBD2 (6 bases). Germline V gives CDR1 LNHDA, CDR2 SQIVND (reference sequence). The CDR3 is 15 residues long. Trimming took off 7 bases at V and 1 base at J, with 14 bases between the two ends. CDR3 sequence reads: CASTPISGSYNEQFF. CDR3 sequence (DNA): TGTGCCAGTACCCCCATTAGCGGTTCCTACAATGAGCAGTTCTTC. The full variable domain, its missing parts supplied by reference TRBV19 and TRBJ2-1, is DGGITQSPKYLFRKEGQNVTLSCEQNLNHDAMYWYRQDPGQGLRLIYYSQIVNDFQKGDIAEGYSVSREKKESFPLTVTSAQKNPTAFYLCASTPISGSYNEQFFGPGTRLTVL.

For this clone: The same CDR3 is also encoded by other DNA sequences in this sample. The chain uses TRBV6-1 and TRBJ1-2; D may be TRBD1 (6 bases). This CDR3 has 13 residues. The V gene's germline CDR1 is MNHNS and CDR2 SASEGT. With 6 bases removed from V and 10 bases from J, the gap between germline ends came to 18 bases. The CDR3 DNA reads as TGTGCCAGCAGCGTGGGACCCCCAGGGGTCTACACCTTC. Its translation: CASSVGPPGVYTF.

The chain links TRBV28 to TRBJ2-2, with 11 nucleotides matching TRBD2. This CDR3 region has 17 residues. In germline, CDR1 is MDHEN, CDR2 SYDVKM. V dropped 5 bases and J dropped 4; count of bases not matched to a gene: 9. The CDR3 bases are TGTGCCAGCAGTCCAACTAGCGGGAGCCGTGGCACCGGGGAGCTGTTTTTT. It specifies CASSPTSGSRGTGELFF. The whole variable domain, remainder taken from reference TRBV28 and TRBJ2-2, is DVKVTQSSRYLVKRTGEKVFLECVQDMDHENMFWYRQDPGLGLRLIYFSYDVKMKEKGDIPEGYSVSREKKERFSLILESASTNQTSMYLCASSPTSGSRGTGELFFGEGSRLTVL.

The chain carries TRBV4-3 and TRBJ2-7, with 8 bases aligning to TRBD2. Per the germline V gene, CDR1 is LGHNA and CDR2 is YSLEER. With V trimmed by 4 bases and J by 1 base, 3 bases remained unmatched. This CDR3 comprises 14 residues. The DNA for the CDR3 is TGCGCCAGCAGCCGGACTAGCCGATCCTACGAGCAGTACTTC. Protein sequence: CASSRTSRSYEQYF.

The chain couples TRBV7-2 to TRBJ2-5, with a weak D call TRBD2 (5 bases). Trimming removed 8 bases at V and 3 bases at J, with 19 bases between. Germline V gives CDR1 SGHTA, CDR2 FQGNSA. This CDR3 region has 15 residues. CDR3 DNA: TGTGCCAGCCACAAGAGCGGCCTACTGAAAGAGACCCAGTACTTC. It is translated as CASHKSGLLKETQYF.

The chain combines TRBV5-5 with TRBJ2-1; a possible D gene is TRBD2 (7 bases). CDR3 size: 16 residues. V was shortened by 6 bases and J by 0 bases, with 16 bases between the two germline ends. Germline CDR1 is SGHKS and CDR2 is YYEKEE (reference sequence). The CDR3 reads CASTVSGGLSYNEQFF. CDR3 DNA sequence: TGTGCCAGCACCGTATCGGGGGGCCTCTCCTACAATGAGCAGTTCTTC. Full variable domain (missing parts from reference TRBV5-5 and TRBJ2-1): DAGVTQSPTHLIKTRGQQVTLRCSPISGHKSVSWYQQVLGQGPQFIFQYYEKEERGRGNFPDRFSARQFPNYSSELNVNALLLGDSALYLCASTVSGGLSYNEQFFGPGTRLTVL.

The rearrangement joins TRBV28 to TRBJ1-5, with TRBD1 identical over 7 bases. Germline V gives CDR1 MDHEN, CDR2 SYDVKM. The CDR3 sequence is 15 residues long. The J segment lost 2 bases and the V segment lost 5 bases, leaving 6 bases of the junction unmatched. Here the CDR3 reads CASSKNRGGNQPQHF. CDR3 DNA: TGTGCCAGCAGTAAAAACAGGGGCGGCAATCAGCCCCAGCATTTT.

The DNA of the CDR3 is TGTGCCAGCACCGAGGGGGTCGGGCTAGCGGGAGCTGCTGAGCAGTTCTTC. Its protein is CASTEGVGLAGAAEQFF. The chain joins TRBV7-8 to TRBJ2-1, with 10 bases that match TRBD2. This CDR3 comprises 17 residues. J was trimmed by 9 bases and V by 7 bases; bases with no gene match: 18. Germline V gives CDR1 SGHVS, CDR2 FQNEAQ.

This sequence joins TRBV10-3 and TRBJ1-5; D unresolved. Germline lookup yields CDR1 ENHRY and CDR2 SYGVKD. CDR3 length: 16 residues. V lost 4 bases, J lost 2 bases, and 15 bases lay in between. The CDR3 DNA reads TGTGCCATCAGTGTCCCAGGTACCGAAGGCAATCAGCCCCAGCATTTT. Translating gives CAISVPGTEGNQPQHF.

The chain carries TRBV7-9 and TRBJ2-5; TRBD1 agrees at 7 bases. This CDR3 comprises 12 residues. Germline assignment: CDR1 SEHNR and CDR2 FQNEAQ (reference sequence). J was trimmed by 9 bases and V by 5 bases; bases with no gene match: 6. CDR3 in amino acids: CASSEGQWPQYF. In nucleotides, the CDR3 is TGTGCCAGCAGCGAGGGACAGTGGCCCCAGTACTTC. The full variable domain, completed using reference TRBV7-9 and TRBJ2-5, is DTGVSQNPRHKITKRGQNVTFRCDPISEHNRLYWYRQTLGQGPEFLTYFQNEAQLEKSRLLSDRFSAERPKGSFSTLEIQRTEQGDSAMYLCASSEGQWPQYFGPGTRLLVL.

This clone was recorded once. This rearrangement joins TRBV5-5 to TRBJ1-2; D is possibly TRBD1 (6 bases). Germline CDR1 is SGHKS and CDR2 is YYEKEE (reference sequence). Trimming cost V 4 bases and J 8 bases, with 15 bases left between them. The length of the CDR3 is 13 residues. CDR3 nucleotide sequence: TGTGCCAGCAGCGCCCGGGGGGCTGGGGGCTACACCTTC. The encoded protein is CASSARGAGGYTF.

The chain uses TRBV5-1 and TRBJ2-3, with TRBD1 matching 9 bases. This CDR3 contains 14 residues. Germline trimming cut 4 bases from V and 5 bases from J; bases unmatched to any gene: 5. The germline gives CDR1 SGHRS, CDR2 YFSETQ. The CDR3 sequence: CASSRGQGGDTQYF. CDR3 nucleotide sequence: TGCGCCAGCAGCCGGGGACAGGGTGGAGATACGCAGTATTTT.

CDR3 nucleotides: TGTGCCAGCAGCTTGGCAGGGGGCAATCAGCCCCAGCATTTT. Protein product: CASSLAGGNQPQHF. The chain has TRBV5-5 and TRBJ1-5; a weak D match, TRBD1 (6 bases). Trimming left V 0 bases short and J 2 bases short, with 6 bases between. This CDR3 is built from 14 residues. Germline CDR1 is SGHKS and CDR2 is YYEKEE (reference sequence).

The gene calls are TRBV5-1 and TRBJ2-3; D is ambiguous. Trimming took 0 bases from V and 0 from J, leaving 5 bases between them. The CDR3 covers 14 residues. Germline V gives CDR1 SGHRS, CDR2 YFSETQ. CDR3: CASSLGQSTDTQYF. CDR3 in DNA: TGCGCCAGCAGCTTGGGGCAGAGCACAGATACGCAGTATTTT.

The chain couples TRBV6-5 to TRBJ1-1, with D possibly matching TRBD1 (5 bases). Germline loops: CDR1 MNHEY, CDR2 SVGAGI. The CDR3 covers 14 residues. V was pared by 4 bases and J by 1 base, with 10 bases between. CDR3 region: CASSFGQGNTEAFF. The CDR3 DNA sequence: TGTGCCAGCAGTTTCGGGCAGGGGAACACTGAAGCTTTCTTT.

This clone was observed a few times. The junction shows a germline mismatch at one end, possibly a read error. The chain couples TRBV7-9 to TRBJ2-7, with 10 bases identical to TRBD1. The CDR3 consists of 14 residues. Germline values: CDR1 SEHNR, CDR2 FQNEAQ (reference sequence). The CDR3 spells CSSSRPGQGSEQYF. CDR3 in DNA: TGTTCCAGCAGCCGACCGGGACAGGGGTCCGAGCAGTACTTC.

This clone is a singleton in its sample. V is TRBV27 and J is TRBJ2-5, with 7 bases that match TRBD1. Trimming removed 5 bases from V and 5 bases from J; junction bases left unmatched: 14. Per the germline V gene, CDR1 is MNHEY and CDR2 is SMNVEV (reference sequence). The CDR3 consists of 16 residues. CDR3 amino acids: CASSPRGLDRAETQYF. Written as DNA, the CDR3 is TGTGCCAGCAGTCCACGTGGCCTCGACAGGGCTGAGACCCAGTACTTC.

This chain's CDR3 is CASSLAQTEAFF. The CDR3 coding sequence is TGTGCCAGCAGCTTAGCGCAGACTGAAGCTTTCTTT. The chain carries TRBV7-9 and TRBJ1-1; D ambiguous. The CDR3 spans 12 residues. The germline gives CDR1 SEHNR, CDR2 FQNEAQ (reference sequence). Trimming stripped 0 bases from V and 5 bases from J, with 4 bases between.

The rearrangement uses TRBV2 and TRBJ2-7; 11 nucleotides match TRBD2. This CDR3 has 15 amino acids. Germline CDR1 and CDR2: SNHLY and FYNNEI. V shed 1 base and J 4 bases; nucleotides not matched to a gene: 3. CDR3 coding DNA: TGTGCCAGCAGTGAAGGGGCTAGCGGGGGGTACGAGCAGTACTTC. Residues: CASSEGASGGYEQYF.

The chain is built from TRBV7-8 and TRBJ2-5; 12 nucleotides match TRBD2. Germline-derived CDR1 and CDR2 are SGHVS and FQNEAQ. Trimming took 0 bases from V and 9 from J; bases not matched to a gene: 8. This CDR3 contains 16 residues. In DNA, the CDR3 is TGTGCCAGCAGCTTAGCCCGACTAGCGGGGGCCGGGGCCCAGTACTTC. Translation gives CASSLARLAGAGAQYF.

The CDR3 nucleotides are TGTGCCACCAGGCCAGGGGGACCCGGGGAGCTGTTTTTT. The encoded protein is CATRPGGPGELFF. This chain uses TRBV15 with TRBJ2-2; 7 nucleotides line up with TRBD1. The V and J ends lost 6 bases and 6 bases, in that order; junction bases with no gene match: 4. CDR1 is LNHNV, CDR2 YYDKDF, per germline (reference sequence). The CDR3 extends over 13 amino acids.

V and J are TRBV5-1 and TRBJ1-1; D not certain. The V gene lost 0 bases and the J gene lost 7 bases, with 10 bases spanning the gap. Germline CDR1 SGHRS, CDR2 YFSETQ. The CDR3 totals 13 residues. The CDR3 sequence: CASSLGWRDEAFF. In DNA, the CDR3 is TGCGCCAGCAGCTTGGGGTGGCGGGATGAAGCTTTCTTT.

The CDR3 coding sequence is TGTGCCAGCTCACCCGGGACAGGGAAGGTCACCGGGGAGCTGTTTTTT. The encoded protein is CASSPGTGKVTGELFF. The chain uses TRBV18 and TRBJ2-2; 9 bases line up with TRBD1. The CDR3 consists of 16 residues. With V trimmed by 3 bases and J by 4 bases, 6 bases remained unmatched. Germline loops: CDR1 KGHSH, CDR2 LQKENI.

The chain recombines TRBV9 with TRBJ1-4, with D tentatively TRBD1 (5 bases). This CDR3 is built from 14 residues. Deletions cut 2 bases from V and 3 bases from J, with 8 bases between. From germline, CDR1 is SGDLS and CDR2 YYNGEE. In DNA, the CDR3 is TGTGCCAGCAGCGTCGGGGGAGCTAATGAAAAACTGTTTTTT. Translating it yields CASSVGGANEKLFF.

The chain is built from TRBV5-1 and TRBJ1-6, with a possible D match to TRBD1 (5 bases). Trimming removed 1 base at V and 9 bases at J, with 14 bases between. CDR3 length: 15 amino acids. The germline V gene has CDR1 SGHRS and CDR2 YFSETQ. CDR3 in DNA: TGCGCCAGCAGCTTGAGGATTTTGGGGGGTTCACCCCTCCACTTT. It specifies CASSLRILGGSPLHF.